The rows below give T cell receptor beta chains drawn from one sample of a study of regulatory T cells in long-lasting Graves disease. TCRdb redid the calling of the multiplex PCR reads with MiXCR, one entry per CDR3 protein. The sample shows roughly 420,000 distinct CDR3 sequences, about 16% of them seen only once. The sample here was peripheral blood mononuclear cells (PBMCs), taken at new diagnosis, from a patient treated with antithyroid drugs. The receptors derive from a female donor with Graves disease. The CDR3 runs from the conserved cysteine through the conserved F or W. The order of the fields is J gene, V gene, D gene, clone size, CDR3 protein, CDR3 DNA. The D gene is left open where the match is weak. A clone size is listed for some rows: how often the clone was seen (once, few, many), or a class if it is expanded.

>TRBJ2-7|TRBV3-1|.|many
CASSLGIAYEQYF
TGTGCCAGCAGCCTGGGAATTGCGTACGAGCAGTACTTC
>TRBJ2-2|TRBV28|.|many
CASKTEVDTGELFF
TGTGCCAGCAAAACCGAGGTGGACACCGGGGAGCTGTTTTTT
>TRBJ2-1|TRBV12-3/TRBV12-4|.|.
CASSFAGLAFF
TGTGCCAGCAGTTTCGCTGGGTTGGCGTTCTTC
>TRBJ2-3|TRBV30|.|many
CAWSGIKAVTDTQYF
TGTGCCTGGAGTGGAATCAAGGCTGTCACAGATACGCAGTATTTT
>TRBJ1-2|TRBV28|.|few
CASLTNYGYTF
TGTGCCAGCCTAACTAACTATGGCTACACCTTC
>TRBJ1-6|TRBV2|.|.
CASNLHSYNSPLHF
TGTGCCAGCAACCTACATTCTTATAATTCACCCCTCCACTTT
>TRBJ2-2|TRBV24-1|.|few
CATEGLLNTGELFF
TGTGCCACCGAGGGACTTTTGAACACCGGGGAGCTGTTTTTT
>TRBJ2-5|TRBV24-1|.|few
CATSDARDIGGTQYF
TGTGCCACCAGTGATGCCCGGGACATAGGGGGGACCCAGTACTTC
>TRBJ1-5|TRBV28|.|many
CASSFGLRGNQPQHF
TGTGCCAGCAGTTTCGGGTTGCGGGGTAATCAGCCCCAGCATTTT
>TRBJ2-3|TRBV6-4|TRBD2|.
CASSGLAGEADTQYF
TGTGCCAGCAGTGGACTAGCGGGAGAGGCAGATACGCAGTATTTT
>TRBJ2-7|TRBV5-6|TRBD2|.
CASSLGLAGKLTYEQYF
TGTGCCAGCAGCTTGGGACTAGCGGGAAAACTAACCTACGAGCAGTACTTC
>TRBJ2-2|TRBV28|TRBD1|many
CASKLQGADSGELFF
TGTGCCAGCAAGTTACAGGGGGCGGACAGTGGGGAGCTGTTTTTT
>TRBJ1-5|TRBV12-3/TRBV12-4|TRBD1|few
CASSGARDSGSLPQHF
TGTGCCAGCAGTGGAGCCCGGGACAGCGGTTCGTTGCCCCAGCATTTT
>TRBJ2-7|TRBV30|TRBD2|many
CAWSSGSSYEQYF
TGTGCCTGGAGTAGCGGGAGCTCCTACGAGCAGTACTTC
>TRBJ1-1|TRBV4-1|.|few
CASSRFRTDNTEAFF
TGCGCCAGCAGCCGATTCCGGACTGATAACACTGAAGCTTTCTTT
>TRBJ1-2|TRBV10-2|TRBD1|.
CASIRRGQPNYGYTF
TGCGCCAGCATAAGAAGGGGACAGCCTAACTATGGCTACACCTTC
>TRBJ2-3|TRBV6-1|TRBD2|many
CASGHPGLAGVGADTQYF
TGTGCCAGCGGGCACCCGGGACTAGCGGGCGTGGGGGCAGATACGCAGTATTTT
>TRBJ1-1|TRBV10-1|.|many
CASNMNRGDTEAFF
TGCGCCAGCAATATGAATAGGGGAGACACTGAAGCTTTCTTT
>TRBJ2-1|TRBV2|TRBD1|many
CASSPLDRGDEQFF
TGTGCCAGCAGTCCCTTAGACAGGGGTGATGAGCAGTTCTTC
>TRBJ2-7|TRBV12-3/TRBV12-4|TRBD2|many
CASRGPTSGVEQYF
TGTGCCAGCAGGGGACCGACTAGCGGGGTCGAGCAGTACTTC
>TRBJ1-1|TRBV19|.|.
CASSIYRTMNTEAFF
TGTGCCAGTAGTATTTACAGAACCATGAACACTGAAGCTTTCTTT
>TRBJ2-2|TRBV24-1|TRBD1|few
CATSDPGTGAGELFF
TGTGCCACCAGTGATCCCGGGACAGGGGCCGGGGAGCTGTTTTTT
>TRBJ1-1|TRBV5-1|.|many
CASSSRTVNTEAFF
TGCGCCAGCAGCTCTCGGACGGTGAACACTGAAGCTTTCTTT
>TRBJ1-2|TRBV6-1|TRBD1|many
CASSEGGQGGRGYTF
TGTGCCAGCAGTGAAGGCGGACAGGGTGGTAGAGGCTACACCTTC
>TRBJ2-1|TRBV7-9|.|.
CASSLSLAADEQFF
TGTGCCAGCAGCTTGTCTCTAGCCGCCGATGAGCAGTTCTTC
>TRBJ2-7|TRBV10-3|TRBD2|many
CAISGASGGSYEQYF
TGTGCCATCAGTGGGGCTAGCGGGGGATCGTACGAGCAGTACTTC